This entry describes one T cell receptor beta chain. Antigen specificity is unknown. Germline CDR1 SQVTM, CDR2 ANQGSEA. The CDR3 is 16 amino acids. The primer mix had 60 Vbeta and 13 Jbeta primers. Sequencing was performed with immunoSEQ multiplex PCR; in TCRdb, only in-frame clones are kept and a portion is missing. Its table lists tens of thousands of clones. The sample originates from a study of cytomegalovirus exposure and HLA in healthy donors. The study, taken as a whole, reports: The authors later found most CMV-associated TCR beta chains appeared HLA-restricted. CMV serostatus was the only immune exposure information that was available.

This receptor was obtained from a woman in her 30s in good health and CMV-seropositive. The rearrangement uses TRBV29-1 and TRBJ2-3; 12 positions match TRBD1. The specimen was PBMCs. The CDR3 loop reads CSYQAGGTGGADTQYF. CDR3 DNA sequence: TGCAGTTACCAAGCGGGTGGGACAGGGGGCGCAGATACGCAGTATTTT.